Shown below are 10 T cell receptor beta chains from a single sample sequenced in a study of identifying expanded T cells in peripheral blood. The protocol was immunoSEQ multiplex PCR, while the TCRdb copy is restricted to in-frame clones and leaves out a portion. The sample lists around 68,000 clones, more than 70% occurring once. The sequencing sample was made of blood. These receptors all stem from a person aged 18-69 years in good health.

This chain links TRBV19 with TRBJ2-1, with D perhaps matching TRBD1 (6 bases). The length of the CDR3 is 14 residues. V lost 3 bases to trimming and J lost 9 bases, with 15 bases between them. Germline V gene lookup returns CDR1 LNHDA and CDR2 SQIVND (reference sequence). The DNA for the CDR3 is TGTGCCAGTAGTATCCCGAACAGGGAAAGTGAGCAGTTCTTC. This codes for CASSIPNRESEQFF.

The rearrangement uses TRBV6-6 and TRBJ2-2; weak D call: TRBD1 (5 bases). Germline lookup yields CDR1 MNHNY and CDR2 SVGAGI (reference sequence). The V end was cut by 2 bases, the J end by 5 bases, with 12 bases between. This CDR3 is 15 amino acids long. The CDR3 DNA follows: TGTGCCAGCAGTTACGGGCAGGGTGAGACCGGGGAGCTGTTTTTT. This codes for CASSYGQGETGELFF.

This chain joins TRBV7-7 and TRBJ2-5, with 9 bases matching TRBD1. CDR1 SSHAT and CDR2 FNYEAQ come from the germline V gene (reference sequence). This CDR3 spans 13 amino acids. V was clipped by 6 bases and J by 7 bases; unmatched bases: 6. Written as DNA, the CDR3 is TGTGCCAGCAGTGCGGGACAGGGCGGGACCCAGTACTTC. Protein product: CASSAGQGGTQYF.

The rearrangement links TRBV14 to TRBJ2-5; 10 bases fit TRBD1. The CDR3 has 15 residues. The J segment lost 5 bases and the V segment lost 4 bases, leaving 7 bases of the junction unmatched. CDR1 and CDR2 from the germline V gene are SGHDN and FVKESK. This CDR3 reads CASSLTGGRSETQYF. CDR3 DNA: TGTGCCAGCAGCCTGACAGGGGGCAGGTCGGAGACCCAGTACTTC.

This clone was found once. The CDR3 loop is CASSLDRSDQPQHF. CDR3 coding DNA: TGTGCCAGCAGTTTGGACAGGAGCGATCAGCCCCAGCATTTT. The genes are TRBV28 and TRBJ1-5; 7 positions match TRBD1. V lost 3 bases and J lost 5; bases outside the gene matches: 4. The germline gives CDR1 MDHEN, CDR2 SYDVKM. There are 14 residues in the CDR3.

This rearrangement joins TRBV19 to TRBJ1-5; possibly TRBD1 for D (5 bases). Germline loops: CDR1 LNHDA, CDR2 SQIVND (reference sequence). The V end lost 3 bases, the J end lost 1 base, and 10 bases lay between the germline ends. The CDR3 is made up of 15 amino acids. CDR3 in amino acids: CASSIVQGSNQPQHF. CDR3 sequence (DNA): TGTGCCAGTAGTATTGTGCAGGGCAGCAATCAGCCCCAGCATTTT.

J is TRBJ1-5 and V is TRBV28; no clear D. V lost 3 bases to trimming and J lost 1 base, with 4 bases between them. The CDR3 length is 13 residues. Germline CDR1 is MDHEN and CDR2 is SYDVKM. The CDR3 region has the DNA TGTGCCAGCAGTTTGGACAGCAATCAGCCCCAGCATTTT. Its protein is CASSLDSNQPQHF.

The chain links TRBV30 to TRBJ2-2; weak D call: TRBD2 (5 bases). This CDR3 is 14 amino acids long. Germline V CDR1 and CDR2: GTSNPN, SVGIG (reference sequence). Deletions cut 8 bases from V and 3 bases from J, with 16 bases between. The DNA for the CDR3 is TGTGCCCGGTCCCGGGATCGTTACACCGGGGAGCTGTTTTTT. Translating it yields CARSRDRYTGELFF.

The chain has TRBV19 and TRBJ2-4; 8 bases match TRBD1. The CDR3 extends over 17 amino acids. V lost 2 bases, J lost 2 bases, and 8 bases stayed unmatched. In germline, CDR1 is LNHDA, CDR2 SQIVND (reference sequence). The CDR3 loop reads CASSIRAGGLTKNIQYF. CDR3 sequence (DNA): TGTGCCAGTAGTATAAGGGCAGGGGGCTTAACCAAAAACATTCAGTACTTC.

V usage is TRBV7-9 and J usage is TRBJ2-1; the D gene could be TRBD1 or TRBD2 (5 bases each). This CDR3 spans 17 amino acids. Trimming took off 1 base at V and 5 bases at J, with 18 bases between the two ends. Germline CDR1 SEHNR, CDR2 FQNEAQ (reference sequence). The CDR3 sequence is CASSLGSYSGGNNEQFF. CDR3 DNA: TGTGCCAGCAGCTTAGGATCCTACTCTGGGGGAAACAATGAGCAGTTCTTC.